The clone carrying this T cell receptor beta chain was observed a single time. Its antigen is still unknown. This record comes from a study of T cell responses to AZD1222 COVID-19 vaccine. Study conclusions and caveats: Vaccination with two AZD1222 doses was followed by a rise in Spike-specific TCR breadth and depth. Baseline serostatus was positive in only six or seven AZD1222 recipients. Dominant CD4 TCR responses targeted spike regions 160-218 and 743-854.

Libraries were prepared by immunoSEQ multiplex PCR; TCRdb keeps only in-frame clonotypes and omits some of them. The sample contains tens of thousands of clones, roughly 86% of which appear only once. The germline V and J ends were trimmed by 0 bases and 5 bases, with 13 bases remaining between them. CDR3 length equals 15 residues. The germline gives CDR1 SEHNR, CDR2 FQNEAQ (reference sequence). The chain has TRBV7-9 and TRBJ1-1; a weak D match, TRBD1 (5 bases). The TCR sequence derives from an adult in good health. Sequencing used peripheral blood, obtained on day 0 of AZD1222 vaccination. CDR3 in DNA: TGTGCCAGCAGCTTAGCGGGCAGTCGGGGGACTGAAGCTTTCTTT. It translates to CASSLAGSRGTEAFF.